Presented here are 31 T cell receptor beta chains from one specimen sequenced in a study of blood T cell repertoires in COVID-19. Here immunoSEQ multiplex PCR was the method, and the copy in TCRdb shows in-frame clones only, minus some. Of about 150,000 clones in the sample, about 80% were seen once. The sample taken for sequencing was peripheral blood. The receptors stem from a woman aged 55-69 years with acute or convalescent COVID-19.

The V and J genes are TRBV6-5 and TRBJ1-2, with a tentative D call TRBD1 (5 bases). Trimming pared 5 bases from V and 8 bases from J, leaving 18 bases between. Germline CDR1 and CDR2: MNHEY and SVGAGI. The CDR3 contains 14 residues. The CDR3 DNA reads TGTGCCAGCAGTCCTCCTCGCAGGGCGGGGGGCTACACCTTC. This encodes CASSPPRRAGGYTF.

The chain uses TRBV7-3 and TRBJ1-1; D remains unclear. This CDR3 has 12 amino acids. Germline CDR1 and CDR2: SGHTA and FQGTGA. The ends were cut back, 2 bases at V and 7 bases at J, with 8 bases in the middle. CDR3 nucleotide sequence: TGTGCCAGCAGCTTATACGGTGGTGAAGCTTTCTTT. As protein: CASSLYGGEAFF.

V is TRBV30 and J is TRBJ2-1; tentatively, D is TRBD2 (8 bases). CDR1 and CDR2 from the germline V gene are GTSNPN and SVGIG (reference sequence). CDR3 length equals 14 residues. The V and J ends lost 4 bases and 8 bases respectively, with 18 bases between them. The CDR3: CAWKGGGGRHEQFF. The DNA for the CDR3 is TGTGCCTGGAAAGGGGGCGGGGGGCGTCATGAGCAGTTCTTC.

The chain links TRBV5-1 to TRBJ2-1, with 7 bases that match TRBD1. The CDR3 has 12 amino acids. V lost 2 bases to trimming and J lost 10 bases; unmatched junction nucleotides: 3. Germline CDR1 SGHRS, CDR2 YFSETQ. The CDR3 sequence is CASSFLDREQFF. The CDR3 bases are TGCGCCAGCAGCTTCCTGGACAGGGAGCAGTTCTTC.

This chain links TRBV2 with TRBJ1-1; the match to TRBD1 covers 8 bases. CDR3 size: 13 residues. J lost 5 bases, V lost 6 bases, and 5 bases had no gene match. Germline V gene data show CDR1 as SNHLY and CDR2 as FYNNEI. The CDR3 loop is CASRGQGRTEAFF. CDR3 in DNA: TGTGCCAGCAGAGGACAGGGTCGGACTGAAGCTTTCTTT. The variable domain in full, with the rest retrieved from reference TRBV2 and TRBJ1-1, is EPEVTQTPSHQVTQMGQEVILRCVPISNHLYFYWYRQILGQKVEFLVSFYNNEISEKSEIFDDQFSVERPDGSNFTLKIRSTKLEDSAMYFCASRGQGRTEAFFGQGTRLTVV.

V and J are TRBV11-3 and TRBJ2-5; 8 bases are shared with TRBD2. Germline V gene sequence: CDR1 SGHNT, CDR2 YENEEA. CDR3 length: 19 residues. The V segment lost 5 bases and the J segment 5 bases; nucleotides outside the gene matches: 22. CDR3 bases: TGTGCCAGCAGCCCCCTCGCCGGCGGGGGGCTAGGAGCGCGGGAGACCCAGTACTTC. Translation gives CASSPLAGGGLGARETQYF.

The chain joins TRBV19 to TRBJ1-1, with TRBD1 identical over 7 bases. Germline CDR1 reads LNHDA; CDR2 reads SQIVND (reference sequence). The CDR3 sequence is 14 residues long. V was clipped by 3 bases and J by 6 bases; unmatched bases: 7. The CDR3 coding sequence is TGTGCCAGTAGTATGGCAGGGGGGATTTCTGAAGCTTTCTTT. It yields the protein CASSMAGGISEAFF.

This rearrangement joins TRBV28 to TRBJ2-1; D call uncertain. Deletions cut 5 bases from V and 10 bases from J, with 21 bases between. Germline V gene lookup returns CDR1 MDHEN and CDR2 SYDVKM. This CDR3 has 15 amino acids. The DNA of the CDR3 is TGTGCCAGCAGTCACCTCCCCGGTCCACCCGCAGAGCAGTTCTTC. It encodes CASSHLPGPPAEQFF.

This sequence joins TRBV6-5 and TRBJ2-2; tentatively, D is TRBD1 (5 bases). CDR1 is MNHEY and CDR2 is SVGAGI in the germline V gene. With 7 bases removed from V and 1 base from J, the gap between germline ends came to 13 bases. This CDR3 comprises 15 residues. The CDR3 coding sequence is TGTGCCAGCAAGTGGCAGGGTGTGAACACCGGGGAGCTGTTTTTT. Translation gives CASKWQGVNTGELFF.

The CDR3 sequence is CASSKDSYNEQFF. The CDR3, as DNA: TGTGCCAGCTCCAAGGACAGCTACAATGAGCAGTTCTTC. The J gene is TRBJ2-1, the V gene TRBV18, with TRBD1 as a possible D gene (6 bases). Germline CDR1 reads KGHSH; CDR2 reads LQKENI. Trimming left V 6 bases short and J 3 bases short, with 9 bases between. The CDR3 has 13 residues.

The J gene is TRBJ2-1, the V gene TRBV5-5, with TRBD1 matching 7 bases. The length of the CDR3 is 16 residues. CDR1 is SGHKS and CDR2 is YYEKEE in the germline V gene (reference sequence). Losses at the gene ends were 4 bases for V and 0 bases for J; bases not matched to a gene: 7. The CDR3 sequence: CASSRGQQTSYNEQFF. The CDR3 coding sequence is TGTGCCAGCAGCCGGGGACAGCAAACCTCCTACAATGAGCAGTTCTTC.

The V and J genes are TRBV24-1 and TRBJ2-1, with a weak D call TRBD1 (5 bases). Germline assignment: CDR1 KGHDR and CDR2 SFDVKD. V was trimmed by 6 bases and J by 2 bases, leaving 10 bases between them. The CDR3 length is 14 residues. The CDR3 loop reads CATSSSQAYNEQFF. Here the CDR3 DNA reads TGTGCCACCAGTTCCTCACAGGCCTACAATGAGCAGTTCTTC.

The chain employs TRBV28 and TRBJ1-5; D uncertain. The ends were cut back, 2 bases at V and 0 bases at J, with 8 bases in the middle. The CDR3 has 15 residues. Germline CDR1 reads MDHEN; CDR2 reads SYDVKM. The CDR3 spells CASSLHEDSNQPQHF. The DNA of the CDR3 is TGTGCCAGCAGTTTACACGAGGATAGCAATCAGCCCCAGCATTTT.

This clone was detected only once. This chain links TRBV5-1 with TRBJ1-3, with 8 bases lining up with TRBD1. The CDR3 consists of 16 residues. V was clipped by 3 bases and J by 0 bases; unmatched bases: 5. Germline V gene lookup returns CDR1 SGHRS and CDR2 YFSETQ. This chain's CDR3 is CASSSVTGGSGNTIYF. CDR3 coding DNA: TGCGCCAGCAGCTCAGTTACAGGGGGCTCTGGAAACACCATATATTTT.

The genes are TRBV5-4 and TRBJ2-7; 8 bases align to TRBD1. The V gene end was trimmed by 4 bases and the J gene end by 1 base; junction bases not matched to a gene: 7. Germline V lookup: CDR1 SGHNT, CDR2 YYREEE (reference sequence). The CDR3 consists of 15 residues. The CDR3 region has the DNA TGTGCCAGCAGCGAGTTTGGACAGGGTTCCTACGAGCAGTACTTC. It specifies CASSEFGQGSYEQYF.

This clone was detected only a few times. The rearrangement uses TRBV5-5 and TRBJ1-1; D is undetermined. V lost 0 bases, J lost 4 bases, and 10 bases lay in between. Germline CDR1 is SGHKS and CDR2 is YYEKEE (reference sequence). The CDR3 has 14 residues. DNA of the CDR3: TGTGCCAGCAGCTTGGATCCAGGCTTCACTGAAGCTTTCTTT. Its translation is CASSLDPGFTEAFF.

The CDR3 nucleotides read TGCAGTCGCCCCGGGAACACTGAAGCTTTCTTT. This translates into CSRPGNTEAFF. V is TRBV20-1 and J is TRBJ1-1; D is ambiguous. Germline CDR1 and CDR2: DFQATT and SNEGSKA (reference sequence). Deletions cut 8 bases from V and 1 base from J, with 8 bases between. The CDR3 is 11 residues long.

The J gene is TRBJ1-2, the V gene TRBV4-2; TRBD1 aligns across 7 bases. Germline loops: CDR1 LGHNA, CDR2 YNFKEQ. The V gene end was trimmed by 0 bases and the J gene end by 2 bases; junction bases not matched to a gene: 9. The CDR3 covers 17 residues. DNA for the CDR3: TGTGCCAGCAGCCAAGATGGGACAGCAGCTGAGAACTATGGCTACACCTTC. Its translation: CASSQDGTAAENYGYTF.

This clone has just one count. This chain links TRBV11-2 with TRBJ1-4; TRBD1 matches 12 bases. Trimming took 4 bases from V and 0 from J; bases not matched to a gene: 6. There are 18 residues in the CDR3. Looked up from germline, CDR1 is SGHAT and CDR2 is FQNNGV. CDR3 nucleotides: TGTGCCAGCAGCTCGGGACAGGGGGCATGGGCAACTAATGAAAAACTGTTTTTT. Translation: CASSSGQGAWATNEKLFF.

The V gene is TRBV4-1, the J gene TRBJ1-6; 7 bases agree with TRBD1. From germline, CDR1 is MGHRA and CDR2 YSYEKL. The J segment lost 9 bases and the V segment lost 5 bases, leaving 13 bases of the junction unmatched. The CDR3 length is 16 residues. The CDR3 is CASSSTRGGMSSPLHF. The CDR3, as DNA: TGCGCCAGCAGCTCAACACGAGGGGGCATGAGTTCACCCCTCCACTTT.

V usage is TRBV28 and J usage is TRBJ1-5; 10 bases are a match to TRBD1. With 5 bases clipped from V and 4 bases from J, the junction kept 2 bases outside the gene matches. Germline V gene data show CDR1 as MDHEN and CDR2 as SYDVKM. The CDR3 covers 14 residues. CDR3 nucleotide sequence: TGTGCCAGCAGTCTGGGACAGGGGAATCAGCCCCAGCATTTT. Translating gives CASSLGQGNQPQHF.

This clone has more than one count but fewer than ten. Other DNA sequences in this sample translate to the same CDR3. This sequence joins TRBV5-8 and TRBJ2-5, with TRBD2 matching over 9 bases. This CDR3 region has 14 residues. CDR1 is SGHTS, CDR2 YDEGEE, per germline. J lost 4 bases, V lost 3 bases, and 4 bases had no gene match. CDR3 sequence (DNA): TGTGCCAGCAGCTCGCGGGGGGGCGGAGAGACCCAGTACTTC. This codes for CASSSRGGGETQYF.

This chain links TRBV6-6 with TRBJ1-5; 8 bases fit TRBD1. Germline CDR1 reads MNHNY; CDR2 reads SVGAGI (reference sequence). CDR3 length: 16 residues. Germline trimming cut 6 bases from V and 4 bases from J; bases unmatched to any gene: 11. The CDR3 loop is CASRETTGVRNQPQHF. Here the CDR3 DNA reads TGTGCCAGCAGGGAAACGACAGGGGTGCGGAATCAGCCCCAGCATTTT.

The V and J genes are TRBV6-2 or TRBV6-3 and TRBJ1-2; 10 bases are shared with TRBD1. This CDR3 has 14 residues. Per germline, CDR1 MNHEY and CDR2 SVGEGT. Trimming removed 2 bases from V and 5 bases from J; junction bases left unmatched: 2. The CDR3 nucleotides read TGTGCCAGCAGTTACCGGGACAGGGGTTATGGCTACACCTTC. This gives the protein CASSYRDRGYGYTF.

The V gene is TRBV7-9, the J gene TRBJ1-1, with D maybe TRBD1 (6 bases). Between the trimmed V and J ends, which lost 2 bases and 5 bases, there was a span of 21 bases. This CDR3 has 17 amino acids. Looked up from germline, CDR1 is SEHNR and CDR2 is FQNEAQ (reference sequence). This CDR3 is CASSLSAPQGTGTEAFF. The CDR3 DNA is TGTGCCAGCAGCTTATCGGCCCCTCAGGGGACGGGAACTGAAGCTTTCTTT.

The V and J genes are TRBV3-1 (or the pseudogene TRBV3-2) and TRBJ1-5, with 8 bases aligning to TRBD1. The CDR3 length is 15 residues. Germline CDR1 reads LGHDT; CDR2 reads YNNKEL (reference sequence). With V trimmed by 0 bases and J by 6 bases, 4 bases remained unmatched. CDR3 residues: CASSQDYRGFQPQHF. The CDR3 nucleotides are TGTGCCAGCAGCCAAGATTACAGGGGGTTTCAGCCCCAGCATTTT.

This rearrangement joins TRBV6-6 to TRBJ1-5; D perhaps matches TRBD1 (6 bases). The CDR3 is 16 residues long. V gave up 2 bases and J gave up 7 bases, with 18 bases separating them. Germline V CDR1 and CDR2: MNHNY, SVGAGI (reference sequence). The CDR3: CASSYGSNRASQPQHF. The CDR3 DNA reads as TGTGCCAGCAGTTACGGTTCGAACAGGGCGAGCCAGCCCCAGCATTTT.

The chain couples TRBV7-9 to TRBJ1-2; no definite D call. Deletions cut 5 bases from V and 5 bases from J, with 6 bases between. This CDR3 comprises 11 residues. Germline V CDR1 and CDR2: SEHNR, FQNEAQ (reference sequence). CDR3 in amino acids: CASSPEYGYTF. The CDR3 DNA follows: TGTGCCAGCAGCCCCGAGTATGGCTACACCTTC.

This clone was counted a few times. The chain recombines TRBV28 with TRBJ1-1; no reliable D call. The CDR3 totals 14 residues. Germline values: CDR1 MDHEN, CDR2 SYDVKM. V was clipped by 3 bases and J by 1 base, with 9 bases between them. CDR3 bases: TGTGCCAGCAGTTTCGCACAGAGGAACACTGAAGCTTTCTTT. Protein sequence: CASSFAQRNTEAFF.

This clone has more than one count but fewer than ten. The CDR3 nucleotides read TGTGCCAGCAACAGGGGATTGTACGAGCAGTACTTC. Its translation: CASNRGLYEQYF. V gene TRBV2 combines with J gene TRBJ2-7; TRBD1 matches 7 bases. Germline loops: CDR1 SNHLY, CDR2 FYNNEI. V shed 7 bases and J 4 bases; nucleotides not matched to a gene: 4. This CDR3 spans 12 amino acids.

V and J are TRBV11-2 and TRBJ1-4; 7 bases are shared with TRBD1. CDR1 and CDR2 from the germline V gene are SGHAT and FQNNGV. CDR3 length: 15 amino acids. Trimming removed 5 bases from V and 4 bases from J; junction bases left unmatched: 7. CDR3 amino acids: CASSPRQGGNEKLFF. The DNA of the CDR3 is TGTGCCAGCAGCCCCAGACAGGGAGGTAATGAAAAACTGTTTTTT.